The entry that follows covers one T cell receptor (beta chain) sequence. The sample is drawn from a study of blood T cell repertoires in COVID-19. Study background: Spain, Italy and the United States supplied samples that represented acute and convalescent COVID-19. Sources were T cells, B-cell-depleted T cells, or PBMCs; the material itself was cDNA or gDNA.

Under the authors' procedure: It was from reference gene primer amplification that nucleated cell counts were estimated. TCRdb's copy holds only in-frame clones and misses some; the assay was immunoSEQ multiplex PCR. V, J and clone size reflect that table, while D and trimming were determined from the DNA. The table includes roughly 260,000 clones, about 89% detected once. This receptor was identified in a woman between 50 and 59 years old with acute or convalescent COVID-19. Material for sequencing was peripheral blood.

The CDR3 region is CASSVDSGRATYEQYF. As DNA, the CDR3 is TGTGCCAGCAGCGTTGATAGCGGGAGGGCTACCTACGAGCAGTACTTC. V and J are TRBV9 and TRBJ2-7, with 11 bases identical to TRBD2. This CDR3 is built from 16 residues. CDR1 and CDR2 (germline): SGDLS, YYNGEE. Trimming at V came to 2 bases and at J to 2 bases, leaving 6 bases not matched to a gene.